This T cell receptor (beta chain) was documented in a study of T cell repertoires in cytomegalovirus infection. On the study more broadly: Through public TCR beta signatures, both CMV infection and matching HLA type were indicated.

TCRdb re-analysed the reads in MiXCR, keeping a single row per CDR3 protein. The table has almost 500,000 distinct CDR3 sequences, roughly 10% seen once. The germline V gene encodes CDR1 SEHNR and CDR2 FQNEAQ (reference sequence). After removal of 7 bases from V and 3 bases from J, the junction contained 12 bases not matched to a gene. The CDR3 covers 16 residues. This clonotype was recorded a few times. Its specificity is unknown. General study findings and limits: In two of eight donors, the top clonotype was HLA-C-restricted CMV-specific.

The sequenced sample was PBMCs. The genes are TRBV7-9 and TRBJ1-1; 9 bases match TRBD1. This sequence was found in a human donor in good health (CMV status not recorded). Some clones in this sample may be carry-over from other donors' samples. The CDR3 sequence is CASTRRTGVNDTEAFF. CDR3 in DNA: TGTGCCAGCACCCGAAGGACAGGGGTTAACGACACTGAAGCTTTCTTT.